The 25 T cell receptor beta chains below were found in one sample sequenced in a study of T cells in pancreatic ductal adenocarcinoma. Selected pancreatic ductal adenocarcinoma patients had undergone surgery without neoadjuvant therapy. Method: immunoSEQ multiplex PCR; TCRdb's copy keeps in-frame clones and lacks some. This repertoire shows approximately 13,000 clones, approximately 90% found once; its top ten account for 15% to 20%. Sequencing was performed on PBMCs. These receptor sequences come from a human donor with pancreatic ductal adenocarcinoma.

The chain uses TRBV2 and TRBJ2-7; tentatively, D is TRBD2 (5 bases). The CDR3 contains 15 residues. The V gene's germline CDR1 is SNHLY and CDR2 FYNNEI. V shed 6 bases and J shed 0 bases, with 15 bases lying between them. The CDR3 region has the DNA TGTGCCAGCAGGAAGCGGCTGAGTAGCTCCTACGAGCAGTACTTC. It is translated as CASRKRLSSSYEQYF. Supplemented by reference TRBV2 and TRBJ2-7, the full variable domain reads EPEVTQTPSHQVTQMGQEVILRCVPISNHLYFYWYRQILGQKVEFLVSFYNNEISEKSEIFDDQFSVERPDGSNFTLKIRSTKLEDSAMYFCASRKRLSSSYEQYFGPGTRLTVT.

This chain uses TRBV29-1 with TRBJ1-6; D gene uncertain. V gave up 4 bases and J gave up 7 bases, with 14 bases separating them. Looked up from germline, CDR1 is SQVTM and CDR2 is ANQGSEA. The CDR3 consists of 14 residues. The CDR3 sequence is CSVVEGGRNSPLHF. CDR3 nucleotides: TGCAGCGTTGTGGAGGGAGGCCGGAATTCACCCCTCCACTTT.

The count of this clone is one. This chain connects TRBV4-2 to TRBJ1-2; weak D call: TRBD1 (5 bases). The germline V gene encodes CDR1 LGHNA and CDR2 YNFKEQ. The CDR3 contains 11 residues. V lost 6 bases, J lost 5 bases, and 7 bases lay in between. The CDR3 is CASRGLYGYTF. The CDR3 DNA is TGTGCCAGCAGGGGACTATATGGCTACACCTTC.

This clone appeared a single time. The J gene is TRBJ1-1, the V gene TRBV7-9; tentative D call: TRBD1 (6 bases). V was clipped by 6 bases and J by 1 base, with 9 bases between them. The CDR3 has 13 residues. CDR1 and CDR2 (germline): SEHNR, FQNEAQ (reference sequence). The CDR3 loop is CASRSGANTEAFF. In nucleotides, the CDR3 is TGTGCCAGCAGGTCAGGGGCGAACACTGAAGCTTTCTTT.

V gene TRBV15 combines with J gene TRBJ2-2, with D possibly TRBD2 on 6 matching bases. The germline V gene encodes CDR1 LNHNV and CDR2 YYDKDF (reference sequence). This CDR3 region has 12 residues. Trimming left V 8 bases short and J 7 bases short, with 11 bases between. The CDR3 DNA is TGTGCCACCCGGGGGTCGGGCGGGGAGCTGTTTTTT. Protein product: CATRGSGGELFF.

The chain recombines TRBV5-1 with TRBJ2-2; the D gene is possibly TRBD1 (6 bases). The CDR3 covers 15 residues. The germline V and J ends were trimmed by 4 bases and 2 bases, with 12 bases remaining between them. Per the germline V gene, CDR1 is SGHRS and CDR2 is YFSETQ. In DNA form, the CDR3 reads TGCGCCAGCAGCCCCGGGACATCTAACACCGGGGAGCTGTTTTTT. This encodes CASSPGTSNTGELFF.

In this sample, this clone turned up once. The chain employs TRBV11-2 and TRBJ2-1; 8 bases are a match to TRBD1. This CDR3 is 17 amino acids long. Germline CDR1 is SGHAT and CDR2 is FQNNGV. The trim removed 5 bases at V and 2 bases at J, leaving 11 bases unmatched. The CDR3 protein is CASSATGVRAAYNEQFF. The CDR3 bases are TGTGCCAGCAGCGCGACAGGGGTTCGAGCGGCCTACAATGAGCAGTTCTTC. The full variable domain, its missing parts supplied by reference TRBV11-2 and TRBJ2-1, is EAGVAQSPRYKIIEKRQSVAFWCNPISGHATLYWYQQILGQGPKLLIQFQNNGVVDDSQLPKDRFSAERLKGVDSTLKIQPAKLEDSAVYLCASSATGVRAAYNEQFFGPGTRLTVL.

The chain uses TRBV4-3 and TRBJ2-3, with a weak D call TRBD2 (6 bases). V was shortened by 0 bases and J by 4 bases, with 20 bases between the two germline ends. The CDR3 is made up of 18 amino acids. The germline V gene has CDR1 LGHNA and CDR2 YSLEER. The CDR3 spells CASSQEVRLGSAADTQYF. The CDR3 region has the DNA TGCGCCAGCAGCCAAGAGGTCCGTCTCGGGAGTGCGGCAGATACGCAGTATTTT.

This clone was found a few times. The chain recombines TRBV12-2 with TRBJ1-6. TRBV12-2 is labeled a pseudogene. This CDR3 has 18 residues. The CDR3 bases are TGTGCAAGTCGCTTAGCCCCAGTTAGGGGACCTAATAATTCACCCCTCCACTTT. The encoded protein is CASRLAPVRGPNNSPLHF.

V is TRBV6-6 and J is TRBJ2-5; D possibly corresponds to TRBD2 (6 bases). V lost 10 bases, J lost 4 bases, and 13 bases lay in between. This CDR3 comprises 12 residues. Germline-derived CDR1 and CDR2 are MNHNY and SVGAGI (reference sequence). The CDR3 DNA reads as TGTGCCACGTGGAGGGGAGGAGAGACCCAGTACTTC. It encodes CATWRGGETQYF.

The chain carries TRBV4-1 and TRBJ2-2; TRBD2 agrees at 9 bases. V trimming: 4 bases; J trimming: 7 bases; junction bases outside the gene matches: 16. Germline CDR1 MGHRA, CDR2 YSYEKL. CDR3 length: 18 amino acids. The CDR3 DNA is TGCGCCAGCAGCCTCGCCGGCGGTCGGCGGGGGGGCGACGGGGAGCTGTTTTTT. The encoded protein is CASSLAGGRRGGDGELFF.

The rearrangement uses TRBV28 and TRBJ2-1; TRBD2 might be the D (5 bases). V was shortened by 2 bases and J by 2 bases, with 16 bases between the two germline ends. The CDR3 spans 17 residues. Germline CDR1 is MDHEN and CDR2 is SYDVKM. The CDR3 loop reads CASSLPGTRRPYNEQFF. The CDR3 region has the DNA TGTGCCAGCAGTTTACCGGGAACGCGTAGGCCCTACAATGAGCAGTTCTTC.

The V and J genes are TRBV28 and TRBJ1-2; D is unclear. Germline V gene lookup returns CDR1 MDHEN and CDR2 SYDVKM. This CDR3 has 12 residues. The ends were cut back, 3 bases at V and 3 bases at J, with 5 bases in the middle. CDR3 protein: CASSFMDYGYTF. The CDR3 DNA sequence: TGTGCCAGCAGTTTTATGGACTATGGCTACACCTTC.

The chain employs TRBV4-1 and TRBJ1-6; D is uncertain. The germline V and J ends were trimmed by 0 bases and 5 bases, with 8 bases remaining between them. The CDR3 loop spans 15 amino acids. CDR1 and CDR2 from the germline V gene are MGHRA and YSYEKL. CDR3 loop: CASSQDGWNNSPLHF. CDR3 DNA sequence: TGCGCCAGCAGCCAAGACGGATGGAATAATTCACCCCTCCACTTT.

This chain connects TRBV6-1 to TRBJ2-3; the match to TRBD2 covers 8 bases. The CDR3 spans 15 residues. V lost 2 bases and J lost 0; bases outside the gene matches: 1. CDR1 is MNHNS and CDR2 is SASEGT in the germline V gene. Here the CDR3 DNA reads TGTGCCAGCAGTGAACTAGCGGGTAGCACAGATACGCAGTATTTT. Amino acid sequence: CASSELAGSTDTQYF.

The rearrangement links TRBV29-1 to TRBJ2-1; D call uncertain. The CDR3 totals 8 residues. The V end lost 6 bases, the J end lost 15 bases, and 9 bases lay between the germline ends. Germline V lookup: CDR1 SQVTM, CDR2 ANQGSEA. The CDR3 loop reads CSVPSMFF. DNA of the CDR3: TGCAGCGTCCCCTCTATGTTCTTC.

The genes are TRBV7-2 and TRBJ2-1; no definite D call. CDR3 length: 14 residues. V was shortened by 2 bases and J by 2 bases, with 7 bases between the two germline ends. Germline lookup yields CDR1 SGHTA and CDR2 FQGNSA. This chain's CDR3 is CASSLSRAYNEQFF. The CDR3 nucleotides are TGTGCCAGCAGCTTATCCCGGGCCTACAATGAGCAGTTCTTC.

The chain links TRBV2 to TRBJ1-5; 8 bases map to TRBD1. The length of the CDR3 is 13 residues. The ends lost 7 bases at V and 5 bases at J; junction bases unmatched: 4. Germline loops: CDR1 SNHLY, CDR2 FYNNEI. Here the CDR3 DNA reads TGTGCCAGCACCCAGGGGGCGGATCAGCCCCAGCATTTT. Its translation: CASTQGADQPQHF.

This clone was picked up a small number of times. This CDR3 is CASSSMDTGELFF. CDR3 coding DNA: TGTGCCAGCAGCTCGATGGACACCGGGGAGCTGTTTTTT. The V call is TRBV7-3, the J call TRBJ2-2, with D unresolved. V gave up 4 bases and J gave up 3 bases, with 6 bases separating them. Germline assignment: CDR1 SGHTA and CDR2 FQGTGA. The CDR3 has 13 residues.

The gene calls are TRBV27 and TRBJ2-7; either TRBD1 or TRBD2 may fit D (5 bases each). The CDR3 has 14 amino acids. V was trimmed by 4 bases and J by 4 bases, leaving 14 bases between them. Germline V gene data show CDR1 as MNHEY and CDR2 as SMNVEV (reference sequence). For the CDR3, the DNA is TGTGCCAGCAGTTCGTCCAGGGAGAATTACGAGCAGTACTTC. Protein product: CASSSSRENYEQYF.

The rearrangement joins TRBV4-1 to TRBJ2-3; 16 bases map to TRBD2. Germline V CDR1 and CDR2: MGHRA, YSYEKL. The CDR3 loop spans 21 amino acids. The ends lost 0 bases at V and 1 base at J; junction bases unmatched: 10. Here the CDR3 reads CASSQDSEGLAGGPRTDTQYF. DNA for the CDR3: TGCGCCAGCAGCCAAGATAGCGAGGGACTAGCGGGGGGGCCTCGCACAGATACGCAGTATTTT.

Worth noting for this clone: The sample carries other DNA sequences with the same CDR3. V gene TRBV15 combines with J gene TRBJ1-5; D not certain. Trimming shortened V by 0 bases and J by 4 bases, and 7 bases separated the two germline ends. CDR3 length: 14 residues. The germline V gene encodes CDR1 LNHNV and CDR2 YYDKDF (reference sequence). CDR3 sequence: CATSRDRANQPQHF. DNA for the CDR3: TGTGCCACCAGCAGAGACCGGGCTAATCAGCCCCAGCATTTT.

This rearrangement joins TRBV4-1 to TRBJ1-4; maybe TRBD1 (5 bases). V lost 2 bases and J 11 bases, leaving 18 bases between the germline ends. This CDR3 has 15 residues. Germline CDR1 is MGHRA and CDR2 is YSYEKL. The CDR3 DNA reads as TGCGCCAGCAGCCAATCAGGGACGCTCGTCGGGAAACTGTTTTTT. Encoded protein: CASSQSGTLVGKLFF.

V and J are TRBV10-3 and TRBJ2-3, with D possibly being TRBD2 (6 bases). CDR1 ENHRY and CDR2 SYGVKD come from the germline V gene. V was shortened by 2 bases and J by 2 bases, with 14 bases between the two germline ends. This CDR3 has 16 residues. DNA of the CDR3: TGTGCCATCAGTGAGAGTTCGGGAGTCGACACAGATACGCAGTATTTT. It encodes CAISESSGVDTDTQYF.

The genes are TRBV7-9 and TRBJ1-2, with a possible D match to TRBD1 (5 bases). Germline-derived CDR1 and CDR2 are SEHNR and FQNEAQ (reference sequence). This CDR3 region has 13 residues. Trimming pared 5 bases from V and 8 bases from J, leaving 15 bases between. In nucleotides, the CDR3 is TGTGCCAGCAGCCAGGACAATCTGTTCGGCTACACCTTC. Protein sequence: CASSQDNLFGYTF.